This TCR beta chain was identified in a study of T cells in Graves' hyperthyroidism and ophthalmopathy. Study-wide points: Blood also carried most thyroid clonotypes expanded above 0.001.

With respect to this clonotype: The target antigen is unknown.

The study left out patients who had uncontrolled infection, other autoimmune disease, pregnancy or lactation. Clinical symptoms, serum thyroxine and TRAb, thyroid ultrasound and orbital computed tomography together formed the diagnostic basis. 10 ml fresh peripheral blood yielded the PBMCs. There were TCR beta CDR3 regions amplified from RNA transcripts. Researchers ran a first-round RT-PCR on the TCR CDR3 using the HTBI primer set. TCRdb called the multiplex PCR reads again in MiXCR, with one record for every CDR3 protein. Among under 400,000 distinct CDR3 sequences listed, roughly 18% were seen once. The sequence derives from a middle-aged woman with Graves' ophthalmopathy. Sequenced material: blood.

CDR3 protein: CSASAGGTGNTIYF. The CDR3 DNA follows: TGCAGTGCTAGTGCAGGGGGGACTGGAAACACCATATATTTT. The V call is TRBV20-1, the J call TRBJ1-3; TRBD1 matches at 7 bases. Germline loops: CDR1 DFQATT, CDR2 SNEGSKA (reference sequence). The CDR3 consists of 14 residues. The J segment lost 2 bases and the V segment lost 3 bases, leaving 4 bases of the junction unmatched.